This passage covers 10 T cell receptor beta chains from one sample sequenced in a study of blood T cells in healthy people across ages. The second PCR ran about 6 to 12 cycles with a sample-barcoded 5' primer and J-beta primers. In TCRdb, the 5' RACE reads were re-called with MiXCR into one record per CDR3 protein. In the table there are 1.5 million to 2 million distinct CDR3 sequences, just under 50% of which are singletons. The sample taken for sequencing was blood. The receptor set was obtained from a woman between 35 and 50 years old in good health.

V usage is TRBV7-9 and J usage is TRBJ1-1; D unclear. With 1 base removed from V and 0 bases from J, the gap between germline ends came to 6 bases. There are 14 residues in the CDR3. CDR1 and CDR2 (germline): SEHNR, FQNEAQ (reference sequence). The CDR3 coding sequence is TGTGCCAGCAGCTTAGTTCCAATGAACACTGAAGCTTTCTTT. It encodes CASSLVPMNTEAFF.

This sequence joins TRBV2 and TRBJ2-5; D possibly corresponds to TRBD2 (7 bases). This CDR3 spans 15 amino acids. The germline gives CDR1 SNHLY, CDR2 FYNNEI. Trimming removed 3 bases at V and 5 bases at J, with 16 bases between. The CDR3 nucleotides are TGTGCCAGCAGTGACAACAGGGAGGGTGGCGAGACCCAGTACTTC. Its translation is CASSDNREGGETQYF.

The V gene is TRBV29-1, the J gene TRBJ2-4; D gene ambiguous. Germline loops: CDR1 SQVTM, CDR2 ANQGSEA. Trimming cost V 4 bases and J 13 bases, with 20 bases left between them. The CDR3 runs to 13 residues. CDR3 sequence reads: CSVGLVLGPEQYF. DNA for the CDR3: TGCAGCGTTGGGTTGGTTTTAGGGCCGGAGCAGTACTTC.

This chain uses TRBV4-1 with TRBJ2-5; D gene unclear. V gave up 1 base and J gave up 4 bases, with 16 bases separating them. The CDR3 has 16 residues. The V gene's germline CDR1 is MGHRA and CDR2 YSYEKL. The CDR3, as DNA: TGCGCCAGCAGCCAAGTGGGTGGGTTGACGGGAGAGACCCAGTACTTC. Residues: CASSQVGGLTGETQYF.

CDR3 residues: CASSLTRAEKLFF. The CDR3, as DNA: TGCGCCAGCAGCCTAACCAGGGCCGAAAAACTGTTTTTT. This chain uses TRBV4-3 with TRBJ1-4; a possible D gene is TRBD1 (5 bases). V lost 4 bases and J lost 8, with 11 bases in between. The germline gives CDR1 LGHNA, CDR2 YSLEER. This CDR3 is 13 amino acids long.

The chain has TRBV12-3 or TRBV12-4 and TRBJ2-5; TRBD2 matches at 15 bases. The ends lost 1 base at V and 4 bases at J; junction bases unmatched: 4. The CDR3 extends over 17 amino acids. Here the CDR3 DNA reads TGTGCCAGCAGTTTAGGGACTAGCGGGGGGGCCTTAGAGACCCAGTACTTC. This codes for CASSLGTSGGALETQYF.

The rearrangement uses TRBV20-1 and TRBJ2-7, with no clear D. CDR3 length: 13 residues. In germline, CDR1 is DFQATT, CDR2 SNEGSKA (reference sequence). V was clipped by 3 bases and J by 0 bases, with 9 bases between them. CDR3 DNA sequence: TGCAGTGCTAGTGCCCAGAGCTCCTACGAGCAGTACTTC. Translating it yields CSASAQSSYEQYF.

The table lists this clonotype with a few counts. This rearrangement joins TRBV6-5 to TRBJ2-1, with 9 bases fitting TRBD2. After removal of 4 bases from V and 12 bases from J, the junction contained 16 bases not matched to a gene. The CDR3 has 16 amino acids. The germline gives CDR1 MNHEY, CDR2 SVGAGI. CDR3 in amino acids: CASSSNSGGLSSGQFF. CDR3 DNA: TGTGCCAGCAGTTCCAATAGCGGGGGCCTGTCTTCGGGGCAGTTCTTC.

V usage is TRBV20-1 and J usage is TRBJ2-7; TRBD2 matches at 7 bases. The ends lost 3 bases at V and 3 bases at J; junction bases unmatched: 8. CDR1 is DFQATT and CDR2 is SNEGSKA in the germline V gene (reference sequence). CDR3 length equals 14 residues. The CDR3: CSARTGSGVYEQYF. CDR3 DNA sequence: TGCAGTGCTAGGACCGGGAGCGGGGTCTACGAGCAGTACTTC.

The V gene is TRBV6-4, the J gene TRBJ2-7, with no clear D. This CDR3 has 13 residues. Trimming took 9 bases from V and 0 from J, leaving 12 bases between them. Germline lookup yields CDR1 MRHNA and CDR2 SNTAGT. The CDR3 spells CARGQENSYEQYF. In DNA, the CDR3 is TGTGCCAGGGGCCAGGAGAACTCCTACGAGCAGTACTTC.